This is a list of T cell receptor beta chains from one sample in a study of cytomegalovirus exposure and HLA in healthy donors. Generated by immunoSEQ multiplex PCR, the TCRdb table keeps only in-frame clones and is missing some. The sample includes approximately 110,000 clones. Sample: PBMCs. These receptors came from a man between 40 and 49 years old in good health and CMV-seronegative. Both conserved end residues are part of each CDR3. The D gene is left open where the match is weak.

v_gene: TRBV7-2; j_gene: TRBJ2-7; d_gene: TRBD1; CDR3aa: CASSLRRGSGTAYYEQYF; CDR3nt: TGTGCCAGCAGCCTAAGACGTGGGAGTGGGACAGCCTACTACGAGCAGTACTTC
v_gene: TRBV5-1; j_gene: TRBJ2-5; d_gene: TRBD2; CDR3aa: CASSPGGTDIETQYF; CDR3nt: TGCGCCAGCAGCCCGGGAGGGACGGATATTGAGACCCAGTACTTC
v_gene: TRBV7-8; j_gene: TRBJ2-2; d_gene: TRBD1; CDR3aa: CASSLDTGGSSGELFF; CDR3nt: TGTGCCAGCAGCTTAGATACAGGGGGCTCATCCGGGGAGCTGTTTTTT
v_gene: TRBV21-1; j_gene: TRBJ2-7; d_gene: .; CDR3aa: CASSKAGREWQYF; CDR3nt: TGTGCCAGCAGCAAAGCAGGGAGGGAATGGCAGTACTTC
v_gene: TRBV28; j_gene: TRBJ2-4; d_gene: TRBD1; CDR3aa: CAIRDRRNIQYF; CDR3nt: TGTGCCATCCGGGACAGGCGGAACATTCAGTACTTC
v_gene: TRBV7-8; j_gene: TRBJ2-7; d_gene: TRBD2; CDR3aa: CASSPSGMIYEQYF; CDR3nt: TGTGCCAGCAGCCCAAGCGGGATGATCTACGAGCAGTACTTC
v_gene: TRBV27; j_gene: TRBJ2-1; d_gene: .; CDR3aa: CASSLERARINYNEQFF; CDR3nt: TGTGCCAGCAGTTTAGAGAGGGCTCGGATCAATTACAATGAGCAGTTCTTC
v_gene: TRBV4-3; j_gene: TRBJ2-1; d_gene: TRBD2; CDR3aa: CASSRSGIIEGNEQFF; CDR3nt: TGCGCCAGCAGCCGCAGCGGGATAATTGAGGGCAATGAGCAGTTCTTC
v_gene: TRBV5-1; j_gene: TRBJ2-3; d_gene: .; CDR3aa: CASSPSREDTQYF; CDR3nt: TGCGCCAGCAGCCCCTCCAGGGAAGATACGCAGTATTTT
v_gene: TRBV4-1; j_gene: TRBJ1-5; d_gene: .; CDR3aa: CASSQMSEYSNQPQHF; CDR3nt: TGCGCCAGCAGCCAGATGAGTGAATATAGCAATCAGCCCCAGCATTTT
v_gene: TRBV18; j_gene: TRBJ2-2; d_gene: TRBD2; CDR3aa: CASSPNTAGGPSGELFF; CDR3nt: TGTGCCAGCTCACCAAATACAGCGGGAGGGCCCTCGGGGGAGCTGTTTTTT
v_gene: TRBV5-1; j_gene: TRBJ2-3; d_gene: TRBD2; CDR3aa: CASSLARTSGELTDTQYF; CDR3nt: TGCGCCAGCAGCTTGGCCCGGACTAGCGGGGAACTCACAGATACGCAGTATTTT
v_gene: TRBV5-1; j_gene: TRBJ2-3; d_gene: TRBD2; CDR3aa: CASSHLAGVRTDTQYF; CDR3nt: TGCGCCAGCAGCCATCTAGCGGGAGTAAGGACAGATACGCAGTATTTT
v_gene: TRBV6-1; j_gene: TRBJ2-5; d_gene: TRBD1; CDR3aa: CASSVDRGSMKTQYF; CDR3nt: TGTGCCAGCAGTGTGGACAGGGGGTCGATGAAGACCCAGTACTTC
v_gene: TRBV13; j_gene: TRBJ2-7; d_gene: TRBD1; CDR3aa: CASSSFLWQGAYEQYF; CDR3nt: TGTGCCAGCAGCTCCTTCCTTTGGCAGGGGGCCTACGAGCAGTACTTC
v_gene: TRBV5-1; j_gene: TRBJ2-3; d_gene: TRBD2; CDR3aa: CASSIGTSGRTDTQYF; CDR3nt: TGCGCCAGCAGCATCGGGACTAGCGGGAGGACAGATACGCAGTATTTT
v_gene: TRBV10-3; j_gene: TRBJ2-1; d_gene: TRBD2; CDR3aa: CAISETRLAGGPNEQFF; CDR3nt: TGTGCCATCAGTGAGACCCGCCTAGCGGGAGGTCCCAATGAGCAGTTCTTC
v_gene: TRBV5-1; j_gene: TRBJ2-3; d_gene: .; CDR3aa: CASSLALDTQYF; CDR3nt: TGCGCCAGCAGCTTGGCCCTAGATACGCAGTATTTT
v_gene: TRBV5-1; j_gene: TRBJ2-1; d_gene: TRBD2; CDR3aa: CASSLPSGPSYNEQFF; CDR3nt: TGCGCCAGCAGCTTACCTAGCGGACCAAGCTACAATGAGCAGTTCTTC
v_gene: TRBV7-9; j_gene: TRBJ2-3; d_gene: TRBD2; CDR3aa: CASSFPTSGGTDTQYF; CDR3nt: TGTGCCAGCAGCTTCCCTACGAGCGGGGGGACAGATACGCAGTATTTT
v_gene: TRBV27; j_gene: TRBJ2-7; d_gene: TRBD1; CDR3aa: CASRRGQGAYEQYF; CDR3nt: TGTGCCAGCAGGAGGGGACAGGGGGCATACGAGCAGTACTTC
v_gene: TRBV5-5; j_gene: TRBJ1-4; d_gene: TRBD1; CDR3aa: CASSSRQGFNEKLFF; CDR3nt: TGTGCCAGCAGCTCGCGACAGGGTTTTAATGAAAAACTGTTTTTT
v_gene: TRBV28; j_gene: TRBJ1-2; d_gene: .; CDR3aa: CASSQITRNYGYTF; CDR3nt: TGTGCCAGCAGTCAGATCACAAGAAACTATGGCTACACCTTC
v_gene: TRBV7-9; j_gene: TRBJ2-7; d_gene: .; CDR3aa: CASSAPGGYEQYF; CDR3nt: TGTGCCAGCAGCGCCCCCGGGGGCTACGAGCAGTACTTC
v_gene: TRBV11-2; j_gene: TRBJ2-7; d_gene: .; CDR3aa: CASSLDRGEQYF; CDR3nt: TGTGCCAGCAGCTTAGATCGGGGCGAGCAGTACTTC
v_gene: TRBV2; j_gene: TRBJ1-1; d_gene: .; CDR3aa: CASSDPKDNRAFF; CDR3nt: TGTGCCAGCAGTGATCCCAAGGACAACCGAGCTTTCTTT
v_gene: TRBV30; j_gene: TRBJ2-7; d_gene: .; CDR3aa: CAWSPTRIGEQYF; CDR3nt: TGTGCCTGGAGTCCTACGAGAATCGGCGAGCAGTACTTC
v_gene: TRBV19; j_gene: TRBJ2-7; d_gene: TRBD2; CDR3aa: CASSAPSGGSYEQYF; CDR3nt: TGTGCCAGTAGTGCCCCTAGCGGGGGATCCTACGAGCAGTACTTC
v_gene: TRBV7-9; j_gene: TRBJ1-2; d_gene: TRBD1; CDR3aa: CASSLGLGQGGGYTF; CDR3nt: TGTGCCAGCAGCTTAGGTCTCGGACAGGGTGGAGGCTACACCTTC
v_gene: TRBV5-4; j_gene: TRBJ2-1; d_gene: TRBD2; CDR3aa: CASSLAGGGRAYNEQFF; CDR3nt: TGTGCCAGCAGCTTGGCCGGGGGAGGGAGGGCCTACAATGAGCAGTTCTTC
v_gene: TRBV11-1; j_gene: TRBJ1-1; d_gene: .; CDR3aa: CASSLQGTWNTEAFF; CDR3nt: TGTGCCAGCAGCTTGCAGGGAACTTGGAACACTGAAGCTTTCTTT
v_gene: TRBV7-2; j_gene: TRBJ2-7; d_gene: TRBD2; CDR3aa: CASSFGRDNEQYF; CDR3nt: TGTGCCAGCAGCTTCGGGAGGGACAACGAGCAGTACTTC
v_gene: TRBV5-1; j_gene: TRBJ2-7; d_gene: .; CDR3aa: CASSLLQGYEQYF; CDR3nt: TGCGCCAGCAGCTTGTTACAGGGCTACGAGCAGTACTTC
v_gene: TRBV28; j_gene: TRBJ2-5; d_gene: TRBD1; CDR3aa: CASSSRTGGAETQYF; CDR3nt: TGTGCCAGCAGTTCGCGGACAGGGGGCGCGGAGACCCAGTACTTC
v_gene: TRBV30; j_gene: TRBJ2-5; d_gene: .; CDR3aa: CAWSGLVQETQYF; CDR3nt: TGTGCCTGGAGTGGCCTAGTACAAGAGACCCAGTACTTC
v_gene: TRBV7-9; j_gene: TRBJ2-1; d_gene: .; CDR3aa: CASDSRRDSYNEQFF; CDR3nt: TGTGCCAGCGACTCCCGGCGGGATTCCTACAATGAGCAGTTCTTC
v_gene: TRBV30; j_gene: TRBJ2-1; d_gene: TRBD2; CDR3aa: CAYTSGPGGSYNEQFF; CDR3nt: TGTGCCTACACTAGCGGGCCAGGGGGTTCCTACAATGAGCAGTTCTTC
v_gene: TRBV7-9; j_gene: TRBJ2-7; d_gene: TRBD2; CDR3aa: CASSRASGNYEQYF; CDR3nt: TGTGCCAGCTCCCGGGCTAGCGGCAACTACGAGCAGTACTTC
v_gene: TRBV4-3; j_gene: TRBJ2-5; d_gene: TRBD2; CDR3aa: CASSQVLAGTSGTPIQETQYF; CDR3nt: TGCGCCAGCAGCCAAGTTTTAGCCGGGACTAGCGGGACTCCTATACAAGAGACCCAGTACTTC
v_gene: TRBV11-2; j_gene: TRBJ2-7; d_gene: .; CDR3aa: CASSTSTPGFHEQYF; CDR3nt: TGTGCCAGCAGCACCTCGACCCCGGGGTTCCACGAGCAGTACTTC
v_gene: TRBV6-6; j_gene: TRBJ1-2; d_gene: TRBD1; CDR3aa: CASSYSDRENYGYTF; CDR3nt: TGTGCCAGCAGTTACTCGGACAGGGAGAACTATGGCTACACCTTC
v_gene: TRBV7-3; j_gene: TRBJ2-5; d_gene: .; CDR3aa: CASSQGAGETQYF; CDR3nt: TGTGCCAGCAGCCAAGGGGCAGGAGAGACCCAGTACTTC
v_gene: TRBV10-3; j_gene: TRBJ2-7; d_gene: .; CDR3aa: CANQLDSSYEQYF; CDR3nt: TGTGCCAACCAGCTAGACAGCTCCTACGAGCAGTACTTC
v_gene: TRBV4-3; j_gene: TRBJ2-1; d_gene: .; CDR3aa: CASSQEGQGSNEQFF; CDR3nt: TGCGCCAGCAGCCAAGAAGGGCAGGGTAGCAATGAGCAGTTCTTC
v_gene: TRBV5-4; j_gene: TRBJ2-7; d_gene: .; CDR3aa: CASSPGGATGYYEQYF; CDR3nt: TGTGCCAGCAGCCCAGGAGGGGCCACAGGTTACTACGAGCAGTACTTC
v_gene: TRBV5-1; j_gene: TRBJ2-1; d_gene: TRBD2; CDR3aa: CASSLASGPGLPNVF; CDR3nt: TGCGCCAGCAGCTTGGCGTCAGGTCCGGGACTACCCAACGTCTTC
v_gene: TRBV5-5; j_gene: TRBJ2-7; d_gene: TRBD1; CDR3aa: CASSLSFSGTGALSYEQYF; CDR3nt: TGTGCCAGCAGCTTGTCCTTCTCCGGGACAGGGGCCCTCTCCTACGAGCAGTACTTC
v_gene: TRBV7-6; j_gene: TRBJ2-1; d_gene: TRBD2; CDR3aa: CASSRETSGVLYNEQFF; CDR3nt: TGTGCCAGCAGCCGGGAGACTAGCGGGGTTTTATACAATGAGCAGTTCTTC
v_gene: TRBV19; j_gene: TRBJ1-1; d_gene: .; CDR3aa: CASSMGTRKTEAFF; CDR3nt: TGTGCCAGTAGTATGGGTACCAGGAAGACTGAAGCTTTCTTT
v_gene: TRBV11-3; j_gene: TRBJ2-2; d_gene: .; CDR3aa: CASSPRTTGELFF; CDR3nt: TGTGCCAGCAGCCCCCGAACTACCGGGGAGCTGTTTTTT
v_gene: TRBV10-2; j_gene: TRBJ2-3; d_gene: TRBD2; CDR3aa: CASSVTSGRTDTQYF; CDR3nt: TGCGCCAGCAGCGTGACTAGCGGACGCACAGATACGCAGTATTTT